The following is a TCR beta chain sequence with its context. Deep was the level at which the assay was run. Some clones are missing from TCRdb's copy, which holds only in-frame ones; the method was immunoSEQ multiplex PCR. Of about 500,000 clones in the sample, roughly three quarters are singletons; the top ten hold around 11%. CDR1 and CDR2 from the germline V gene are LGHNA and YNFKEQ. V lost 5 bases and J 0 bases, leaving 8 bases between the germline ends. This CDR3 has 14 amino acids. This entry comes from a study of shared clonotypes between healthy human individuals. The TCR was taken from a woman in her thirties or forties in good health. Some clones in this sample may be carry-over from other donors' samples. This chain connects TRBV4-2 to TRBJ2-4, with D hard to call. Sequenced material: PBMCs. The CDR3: CASSTELAKNIQYF. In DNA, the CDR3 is TGTGCCAGCAGCACCGAGCTAGCCAAAAACATTCAGTACTTC.